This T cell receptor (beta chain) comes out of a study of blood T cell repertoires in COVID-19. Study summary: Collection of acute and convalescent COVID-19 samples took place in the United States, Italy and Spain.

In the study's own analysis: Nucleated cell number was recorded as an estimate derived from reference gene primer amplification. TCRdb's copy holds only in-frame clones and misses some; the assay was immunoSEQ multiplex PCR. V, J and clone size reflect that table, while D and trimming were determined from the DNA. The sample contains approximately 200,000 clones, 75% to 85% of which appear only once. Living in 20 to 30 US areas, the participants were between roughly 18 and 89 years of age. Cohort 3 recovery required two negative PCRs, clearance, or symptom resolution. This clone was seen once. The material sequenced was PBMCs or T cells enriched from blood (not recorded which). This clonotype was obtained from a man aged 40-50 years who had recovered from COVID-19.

Written as DNA, the CDR3 is TGTGCCAGCAGCCCGACCGGGACTCCCCTATACAATGAGCAGTTCTTC. This sequence encodes CASSPTGTPLYNEQFF. The chain links TRBV7-6 to TRBJ2-1; D may be TRBD2 (6 bases). The ends were cut back, 5 bases at V and 4 bases at J, with 18 bases in the middle. Germline loops: CDR1 SGHVS, CDR2 FNYEAQ. The CDR3 spans 16 residues.